Each of the 30 T cell receptor beta chains below was sequenced from the same sample in a study of T cells in Graves' hyperthyroidism and ophthalmopathy. The investigators amplified TCR beta CDR3 regions from RNA transcripts. Using the HTBI primer set, a first-round RT-PCR was run on the TCR CDR3. TCRdb redid the calling of the multiplex PCR reads with MiXCR, one entry per CDR3 protein. The data contain 500,000 to 650,000 distinct CDR3 sequences, about 14% of them singletons. Source material: blood. Source of these receptors: a woman between 50 and 59 years old with Graves' ophthalmopathy.

This clonotype has just a few counts. Germline and junction disagree at one end, which may indicate a read error. The DNA of the CDR3 is TGTGCTAGCAGTCCAAGAGGGGGGATTTATTCCGGGGAGCTGTTTTTT. As protein: CASSPRGGIYSGELFF. The rearrangement uses TRBV7-7 and TRBJ2-2; D is tentatively TRBD1 or TRBD2 (6 bases each). The CDR3 consists of 16 residues. CDR1 SSHAT and CDR2 FNYEAQ come from the germline V gene (reference sequence).

In its sample, this clonotype was seen a few times. CDR3 nucleotide sequence: TGTGCCACCAGTGATCCTCTTGACAGCTCTGGAAACACCATATATTTT. Protein sequence: CATSDPLDSSGNTIYF. The chain employs TRBV24-1 and TRBJ1-3, with D tentatively TRBD1 (5 bases). V lost 3 bases and J lost 0, with 11 bases in between. The CDR3 loop spans 16 amino acids. Germline CDR1 is KGHDR and CDR2 is SFDVKD.

The sample holds a few counts of this clonotype. This rearrangement joins TRBV5-1 to TRBJ2-5, with D perhaps matching TRBD2 (7 bases). The CDR3 loop spans 14 amino acids. V lost 0 bases to trimming and J lost 5 bases, with 11 bases between them. CDR1 is SGHRS, CDR2 YFSETQ, per germline. The DNA for the CDR3 is TGCGCCAGCAGCTTGGCCGGGGGGCGTGAGACCCAGTACTTC. Its protein product is CASSLAGGRETQYF.

As for this clonotype: Compared with germline, one end of the junction differs, possibly owing to a read error. CDR3 sequence (DNA): TGTGCCAGCGGCTTAAGTGGGAGCGGCTACAATGAGCAGTTCTTC. Its translation is CASGLSGSGYNEQFF. The rearrangement joins TRBV7-9 to TRBJ2-1, with a tentative D call TRBD2 (5 bases). The length of the CDR3 is 15 residues. Looked up from germline, CDR1 is SEHNR and CDR2 is FQNEAQ (reference sequence).

The V gene is TRBV13, the J gene TRBJ2-4; TRBD2 aligns across 16 bases. Germline CDR1 PRHDT, CDR2 FYEKMQ (reference sequence). V lost 4 bases and J lost 0; bases outside the gene matches: 12. The CDR3 is made up of 21 amino acids. The CDR3 DNA reads TGTGCCAGCAGCTCCGGGACTAGCGGGAGGGCGCTAAGCTTAGCCAAAAACATTCAGTACTTC. It codes for CASSSGTSGRALSLAKNIQYF.

The chain combines TRBV6-5 with TRBJ2-1; D remains unclear. CDR1 is MNHEY, CDR2 SVGAGI, per germline. V was clipped by 0 bases and J by 9 bases, with 9 bases between them. The CDR3 spans 13 residues. The CDR3 DNA follows: TGTGCCAGCAGTTACTCGATTCCCGGTGAGCAGTTCTTC. Amino acids: CASSYSIPGEQFF.

The V call is TRBV9, the J call TRBJ1-2; D call uncertain. V was clipped by 0 bases and J by 7 bases, with 16 bases between them. CDR1 is SGDLS and CDR2 is YYNGEE in the germline V gene. The CDR3 has 15 amino acids. The CDR3, as DNA: TGTGCCAGCAGCGTAGCCGCCGGGGTTGCGGGTGGCTACACCTTC. Protein product: CASSVAAGVAGGYTF. The whole variable domain, filled in from reference TRBV9 and TRBJ1-2, reads DSGVTQTPKHLITATGQRVTLRCSPRSGDLSVYWYQQSLDQGLQFLIQYYNGEERAKGNILERFSAQQFPDLHSELNLSSLELGDSALYFCASSVAAGVAGGYTFGSGTRLTVV.

The V gene is TRBV7-2, the J gene TRBJ2-2, with D tentatively TRBD2 (6 bases). V lost 5 bases and J 6 bases, leaving 10 bases between the germline ends. The germline CDR1 and CDR2 sequences are SGHTA and FQGNSA. This CDR3 has 13 amino acids. As DNA, the CDR3 is TGTGCCAGCAGCAGAGGGGAGGCCGGGGAGCTGTTTTTT. Translated: CASSRGEAGELFF. The full variable domain, completed using reference TRBV7-2 and TRBJ2-2, is GAGVSQSPSNKVTEKGKDVELRCDPISGHTALYWYRQSLGQGLEFLIYFQGNSAPDKSGLPSDRFSAERTGGSVSTLTIQRTQQEDSAVYLCASSRGEAGELFFGEGSRLTVL.

The chain has TRBV28 and TRBJ2-1, with 13 bases aligning to TRBD2. Germline values: CDR1 MDHEN, CDR2 SYDVKM. The CDR3 runs 15 residues. V shed 4 bases, J shed 8 bases, and the junction held 5 bases outside the gene matches. In DNA, the CDR3 is TGTGCCAGCAGTTCAGGGACTAGCGGGATCTATGAGCAGTTCTTC. The encoded protein is CASSSGTSGIYEQFF.

This chain joins TRBV15 and TRBJ2-1, with 7 bases fitting TRBD2. The CDR3 runs to 16 residues. Germline V gene data show CDR1 as LNHNV and CDR2 as YYDKDF (reference sequence). V was clipped by 3 bases and J by 6 bases; unmatched bases: 11. CDR3 loop: CATSRRLAPGSNEQFF. The CDR3 region has the DNA TGTGCCACCAGCAGGAGACTAGCCCCCGGATCCAATGAGCAGTTCTTC.

This clonotype was counted only a few times. This rearrangement joins TRBV6-2 or TRBV6-3 to TRBJ2-5; D ambiguous. Germline V CDR1 and CDR2: MNHEY, SVGEGT. The CDR3 totals 14 residues. V was pared by 6 bases and J by 1 base, with 12 bases between. The CDR3, as DNA: TGTGCCAGCAGCAACCGGGTTACCCAAGAGACCCAGTACTTC. This sequence encodes CASSNRVTQETQYF.

This clonotype was counted ten times or more. An end of the junction differs from the germline gene, which may be a read error. The CDR3 loop reads CASTLTSGTLGEQFF. In DNA form, the CDR3 reads TGCGCCAGCACCTTGACTAGCGGGACCTTGGGTGAGCAGTTCTTC. V gene TRBV5-1 combines with J gene TRBJ2-1, with 11 bases matching TRBD2. Germline CDR1 reads SGHRS; CDR2 reads YFSETQ. This CDR3 has 15 amino acids.

The rearrangement joins TRBV20-1 to TRBJ2-4; unclear D gene. Per the germline V gene, CDR1 is DFQATT and CDR2 is SNEGSKA (reference sequence). V dropped 6 bases and J dropped 0 bases, with 15 bases sitting between them. This CDR3 comprises 15 residues. CDR3 sequence reads: CSAQAVLLAKNIQYF. The DNA of the CDR3 is TGCAGTGCCCAGGCAGTGTTACTAGCCAAAAACATTCAGTACTTC.

The table lists this clonotype with many counts. V and J are TRBV5-6 and TRBJ2-1; 7 bases align to TRBD2. Germline assignment: CDR1 SGHDT and CDR2 YYEEEE. The CDR3 is 17 amino acids. With V trimmed by 5 bases and J by 1 base, 12 bases remained unmatched. The CDR3 reads CASSPLFSGISYNEQFF. The DNA of the CDR3 is TGTGCCAGCAGTCCCCTTTTCAGCGGGATTTCCTACAATGAGCAGTTCTTC.

This chain uses TRBV4-1 with TRBJ2-1; 11 bases agree with TRBD2. The CDR3 is made up of 19 amino acids. The V segment lost 0 bases and the J segment 3 bases; nucleotides outside the gene matches: 10. The germline V gene has CDR1 MGHRA and CDR2 YSYEKL. The CDR3 here is CASSQDPLAGGFLYNEQFF. CDR3 bases: TGCGCCAGCAGCCAAGACCCTCTAGCGGGAGGTTTCCTCTACAATGAGCAGTTCTTC.

This clonotype was found many times. The rearrangement links TRBV7-9 to TRBJ2-7; D is ambiguous. The CDR3 spans 14 residues. Germline V gene sequence: CDR1 SEHNR, CDR2 FQNEAQ (reference sequence). Trimming left V 1 base short and J 0 bases short, with 7 bases between. The CDR3 loop reads CASSLGVVSYEQYF. CDR3 DNA sequence: TGTGCCAGCAGCTTAGGGGTAGTCTCCTACGAGCAGTACTTC. The complete variable domain, with remaining parts taken from reference TRBV7-9 and TRBJ2-7, reads DTGVSQNPRHKITKRGQNVTFRCDPISEHNRLYWYRQTLGQGPEFLTYFQNEAQLEKSRLLSDRFSAERPKGSFSTLEIQRTEQGDSAMYLCASSLGVVSYEQYFGPGTRLTVT.

Ten or more counts support this clonotype. V usage is TRBV7-9 and J usage is TRBJ2-3, with 9 bases lining up with TRBD1. V was clipped by 5 bases and J by 2 bases; unmatched bases: 17. Per the germline V gene, CDR1 is SEHNR and CDR2 is FQNEAQ (reference sequence). This CDR3 is built from 19 residues. DNA for the CDR3: TGTGCCAGCAGCCAACAGGGGGCGACGGAGCGGCGGGTCACAGATACGCAGTATTTT. Protein sequence: CASSQQGATERRVTDTQYF.

This chain connects TRBV29-1 to TRBJ2-7, with TRBD1 matching 8 bases. The CDR3 is 13 residues long. Germline trimming cut 4 bases from V and 7 bases from J; bases unmatched to any gene: 9. Germline V gene sequence: CDR1 SQVTM, CDR2 ANQGSEA. CDR3 DNA: TGCAGCGTTGTTGGGGCAGGGGGCAGGGAGCAGTACTTC. Translating gives CSVVGAGGREQYF.

The sample holds a few counts of this clonotype. The chain recombines TRBV2 with TRBJ2-4, with 12 bases fitting TRBD2. The length of the CDR3 is 17 residues. Germline V gene lookup returns CDR1 SNHLY and CDR2 FYNNEI. J lost 1 base, V lost 7 bases, and 8 bases had no gene match. CDR3 sequence: CASIRTSGNEAKNIQYF. The CDR3 nucleotides are TGTGCCAGCATTCGGACTAGCGGGAATGAGGCCAAAAACATTCAGTACTTC.

This clonotype has at least ten counts. This chain connects TRBV6-2 or TRBV6-3 to TRBJ1-5; the D gene is possibly TRBD1 (5 bases). The V and J ends lost 0 bases and 7 bases respectively, with 16 bases between them. CDR1 MNHEY and CDR2 SVGEGT come from the germline V gene. This CDR3 region has 16 residues. CDR3 loop: CASSYSISIQGQPQHF. The CDR3 region has the DNA TGTGCCAGCAGTTACTCGATTTCAATCCAGGGACAGCCCCAGCATTTT.

This clonotype showed up just a few times. J is TRBJ1-1 and V is TRBV4-1; no reliable D call. Trimming removed 2 bases at V and 1 base at J, with 17 bases between. The germline gives CDR1 MGHRA, CDR2 YSYEKL. The CDR3 spans 17 residues. The CDR3 DNA sequence: TGCGCCAGCAGCCAAACTCCGGGCAGCCTTCAGAACACTGAAGCTTTCTTT. This sequence encodes CASSQTPGSLQNTEAFF.

This clonotype was seen many times. This chain links TRBV20-1 with TRBJ1-2; D unclear. Germline CDR1 is DFQATT and CDR2 is SNEGSKA (reference sequence). Trimming stripped 5 bases from V and 7 bases from J, with 17 bases between. This CDR3 has 13 amino acids. Written as DNA, the CDR3 is TGCAGTGCTCCCCGTCAGGCTAAAGGTGGCTACACCTTC. It translates to CSAPRQAKGGYTF.

The chain uses TRBV7-9 and TRBJ1-1, with D tentatively TRBD1 (6 bases). This CDR3 comprises 16 residues. CDR1 is SEHNR and CDR2 is FQNEAQ in the germline V gene (reference sequence). Trimming stripped 5 bases from V and 4 bases from J, with 20 bases between. The CDR3 sequence is CASSNTGNPARTEAFF. In DNA, the CDR3 is TGTGCCAGCAGCAACACAGGGAATCCGGCACGCACTGAAGCTTTCTTT.

With regard to this clonotype: A read error is possible here, since a much larger clone lies one base away. The V gene is TRBV12-3 or TRBV12-4, the J gene TRBJ1-5, with TRBD1 as a possible D gene (5 bases). CDR3 length equals 13 residues. As DNA, the CDR3 is TGTGCCAGCGGTTTCGGGACGGATCAGCCCCAGCATTTT. Protein sequence: CASGFGTDQPQHF.

This clonotype was observed at least ten times. The chain uses TRBV5-1 and TRBJ2-3, with 14 bases identical to TRBD2. CDR3 length: 15 residues. V trimming: 4 bases; J trimming: 8 bases; junction bases outside the gene matches: 6. Germline V gene sequence: CDR1 SGHRS, CDR2 YFSETQ. CDR3 bases: TGCGCCAGCAGCCCCCGACTAGCGGGAGGGGGTACGCAGTATTTT. This codes for CASSPRLAGGGTQYF. The whole variable domain, remainder taken from reference TRBV5-1 and TRBJ2-3, is KAGVTQTPRYLIKTRGQQVTLSCSPISGHRSVSWYQQTPGQGLQFLFEYFSETQRNKGNFPGRFSGRQFSNSRSEMNVSTLELGDSALYLCASSPRLAGGGTQYFGPGTRLTVL.

This clonotype was picked up many times. The V gene is TRBV10-3, the J gene TRBJ1-2; D gene uncertain. Trimming pared 4 bases from V and 7 bases from J, leaving 7 bases between. This CDR3 spans 11 amino acids. Germline CDR1 is ENHRY and CDR2 is SYGVKD. CDR3 region: CAISGRGGYTF. In nucleotides, the CDR3 is TGTGCCATCAGTGGTAGAGGTGGCTACACCTTC.

V usage is TRBV4-3 and J usage is TRBJ1-4; perhaps TRBD1 as D (5 bases). Trimming removed 1 base at V and 4 bases at J, with 19 bases between. CDR3 length: 18 amino acids. Looked up from germline, CDR1 is LGHNA and CDR2 is YSLEER. In DNA, the CDR3 is TGCGCCAGCAGCCAAGTCGGTTTTGTGGGGCTGGATAATGAAAAACTGTTTTTT. Translating it yields CASSQVGFVGLDNEKLFF.

This clonotype showed up just once. The chain combines TRBV2 with TRBJ2-1; no firm D call. The CDR3 sequence is 13 residues long. The ends were cut back, 7 bases at V and 10 bases at J, with 17 bases in the middle. Germline V CDR1 and CDR2: SNHLY, FYNNEI. Written as DNA, the CDR3 is TGTGCCAGCAACCCGGCGGTCTGGCGGGAGCAGTTCTTC. It codes for CASNPAVWREQFF.

This clonotype was picked up a small number of times. Here the CDR3 DNA reads TGCGCCAGCAGCTTGGGAGGGGATGGGCAAGAGACCCAGTACTTC. Translation gives CASSLGGDGQETQYF. The gene calls are TRBV5-1 and TRBJ2-5; D may match TRBD1 or TRBD2 (5 bases each). The CDR3 totals 15 residues. Germline V gene sequence: CDR1 SGHRS, CDR2 YFSETQ. Trimming cost V 0 bases and J 2 bases, with 11 bases left between them.

This clonotype was detected ten times or more. The rearrangement uses TRBV7-8 and TRBJ2-7; D might be TRBD2 (5 bases). This CDR3 spans 13 amino acids. The germline gives CDR1 SGHVS, CDR2 FQNEAQ. V lost 3 bases and J 3 bases, leaving 9 bases between the germline ends. The CDR3 nucleotides are TGTGCCAGCAGCTTTCCGGGATTCTACGAGCAGTACTTC. Translation: CASSFPGFYEQYF.